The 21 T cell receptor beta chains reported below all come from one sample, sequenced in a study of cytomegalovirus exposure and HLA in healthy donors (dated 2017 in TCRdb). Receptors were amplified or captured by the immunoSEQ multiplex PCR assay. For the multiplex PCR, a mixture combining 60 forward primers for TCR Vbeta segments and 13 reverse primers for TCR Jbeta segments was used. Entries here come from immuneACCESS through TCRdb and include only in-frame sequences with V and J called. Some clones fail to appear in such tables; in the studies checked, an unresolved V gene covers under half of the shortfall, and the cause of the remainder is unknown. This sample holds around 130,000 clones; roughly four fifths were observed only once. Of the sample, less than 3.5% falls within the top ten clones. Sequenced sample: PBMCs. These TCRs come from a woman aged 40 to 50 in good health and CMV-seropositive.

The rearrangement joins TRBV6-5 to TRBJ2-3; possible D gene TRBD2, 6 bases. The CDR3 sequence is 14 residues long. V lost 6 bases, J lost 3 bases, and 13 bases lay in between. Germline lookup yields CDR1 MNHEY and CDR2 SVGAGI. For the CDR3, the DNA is TGTGCCAGCAGACCTGGACTAACTACAGATACGCAGTATTTT. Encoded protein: CASRPGLTTDTQYF.

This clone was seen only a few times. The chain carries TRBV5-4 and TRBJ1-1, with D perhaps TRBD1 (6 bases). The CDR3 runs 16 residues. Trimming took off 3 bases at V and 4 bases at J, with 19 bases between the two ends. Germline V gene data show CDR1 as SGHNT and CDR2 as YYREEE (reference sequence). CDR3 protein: CASSSGRGLGATEAFF. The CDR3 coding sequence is TGTGCCAGCAGCTCTGGCAGGGGTTTGGGAGCCACTGAAGCTTTCTTT.

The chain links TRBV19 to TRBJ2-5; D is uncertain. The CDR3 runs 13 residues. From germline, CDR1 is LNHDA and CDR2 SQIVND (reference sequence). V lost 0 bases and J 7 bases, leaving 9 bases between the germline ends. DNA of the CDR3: TGTGCCAGTAGTATAGATCCCGGGTGGACCCAGTACTTC. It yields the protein CASSIDPGWTQYF.

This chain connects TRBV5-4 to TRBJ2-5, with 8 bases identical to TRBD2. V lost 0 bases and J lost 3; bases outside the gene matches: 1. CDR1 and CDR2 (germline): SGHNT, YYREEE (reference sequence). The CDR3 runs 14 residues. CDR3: CASSLAGGEETQYF. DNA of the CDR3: TGTGCCAGCAGCTTGGCGGGGGGGGAAGAGACCCAGTACTTC.

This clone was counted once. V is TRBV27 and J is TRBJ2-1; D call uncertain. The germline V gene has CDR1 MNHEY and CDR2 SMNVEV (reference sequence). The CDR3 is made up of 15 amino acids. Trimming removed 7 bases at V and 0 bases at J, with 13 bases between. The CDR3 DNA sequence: TGTGCCAGCATTGGCGGAACTTCCTCCTACAATGAGCAGTTCTTC. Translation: CASIGGTSSYNEQFF.

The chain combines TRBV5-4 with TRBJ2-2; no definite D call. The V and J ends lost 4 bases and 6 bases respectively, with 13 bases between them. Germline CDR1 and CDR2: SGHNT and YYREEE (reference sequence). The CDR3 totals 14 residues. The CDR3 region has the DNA TGTGCCAGCAGCCTAGGTGAAGCCCCCGGGGAGCTGTTTTTT. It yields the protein CASSLGEAPGELFF. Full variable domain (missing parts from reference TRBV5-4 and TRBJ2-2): ETGVTQSPTHLIKTRGQQVTLRCSSQSGHNTVSWYQQALGQGPQFIFQYYREEENGRGNFPPRFSGLQFPNYSSELNVNALELDDSALYLCASSLGEAPGELFFGEGSRLTVL.

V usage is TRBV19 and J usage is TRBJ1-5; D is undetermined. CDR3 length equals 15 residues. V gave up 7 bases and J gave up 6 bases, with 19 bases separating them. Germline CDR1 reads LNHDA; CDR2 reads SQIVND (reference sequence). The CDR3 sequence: CASTATGLAVQPQHF. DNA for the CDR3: TGTGCCAGTACTGCAACGGGATTAGCGGTTCAGCCCCAGCATTTT. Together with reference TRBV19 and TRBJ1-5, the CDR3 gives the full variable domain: DGGITQSPKYLFRKEGQNVTLSCEQNLNHDAMYWYRQDPGQGLRLIYYSQIVNDFQKGDIAEGYSVSREKKESFPLTVTSAQKNPTAFYLCASTATGLAVQPQHFGDGTRLSIL.

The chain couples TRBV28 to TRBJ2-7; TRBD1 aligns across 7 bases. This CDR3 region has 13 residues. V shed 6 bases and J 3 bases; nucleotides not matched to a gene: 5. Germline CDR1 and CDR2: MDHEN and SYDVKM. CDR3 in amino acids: CASSLGQIYEQYF. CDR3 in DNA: TGTGCCAGCAGCTTGGGACAGATCTACGAGCAGTACTTC. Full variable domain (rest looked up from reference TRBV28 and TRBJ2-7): DVKVTQSSRYLVKRTGEKVFLECVQDMDHENMFWYRQDPGLGLRLIYFSYDVKMKEKGDIPEGYSVSREKKERFSLILESASTNQTSMYLCASSLGQIYEQYFGPGTRLTVT.

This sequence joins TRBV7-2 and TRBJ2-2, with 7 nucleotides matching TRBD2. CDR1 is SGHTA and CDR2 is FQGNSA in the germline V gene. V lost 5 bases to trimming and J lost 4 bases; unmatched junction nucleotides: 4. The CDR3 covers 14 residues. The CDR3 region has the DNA TGTGCCAGCAGCGGGGACTATTCCACCGGGGAGCTGTTTTTT. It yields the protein CASSGDYSTGELFF.

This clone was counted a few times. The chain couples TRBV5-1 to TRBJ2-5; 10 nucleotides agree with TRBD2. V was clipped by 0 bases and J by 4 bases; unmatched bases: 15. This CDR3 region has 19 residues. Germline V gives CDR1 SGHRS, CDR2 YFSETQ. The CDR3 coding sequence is TGCGCCAGCAGCTTGGGGGCTAGCGGGAGTACAATCAAAGGAGAGACCCAGTACTTC. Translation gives CASSLGASGSTIKGETQYF.

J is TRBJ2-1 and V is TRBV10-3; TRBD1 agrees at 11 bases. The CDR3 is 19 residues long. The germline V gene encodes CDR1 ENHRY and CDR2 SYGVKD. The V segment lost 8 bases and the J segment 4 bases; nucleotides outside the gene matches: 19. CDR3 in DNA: TGTGCCATCTCTACCCCAGGACAGGGGGCGTCTAGCGCTTACAATGAGCAGTTCTTC. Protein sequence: CAISTPGQGASSAYNEQFF.

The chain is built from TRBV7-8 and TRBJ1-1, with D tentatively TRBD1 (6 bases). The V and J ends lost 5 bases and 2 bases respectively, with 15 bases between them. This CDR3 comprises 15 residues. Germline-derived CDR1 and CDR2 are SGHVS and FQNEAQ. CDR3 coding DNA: TGTGCCAGCAGCCTCGGGCCGACAGGCAACACTGAAGCTTTCTTT. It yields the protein CASSLGPTGNTEAFF.

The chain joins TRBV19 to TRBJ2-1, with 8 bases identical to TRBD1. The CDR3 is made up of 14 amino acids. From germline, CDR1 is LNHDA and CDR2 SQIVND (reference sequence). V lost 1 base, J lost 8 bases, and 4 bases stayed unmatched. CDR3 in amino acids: CASSIGQGNYEQFF. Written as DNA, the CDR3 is TGTGCCAGTAGTATAGGACAGGGGAACTATGAGCAGTTCTTC. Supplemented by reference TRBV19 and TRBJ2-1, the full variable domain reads DGGITQSPKYLFRKEGQNVTLSCEQNLNHDAMYWYRQDPGQGLRLIYYSQIVNDFQKGDIAEGYSVSREKKESFPLTVTSAQKNPTAFYLCASSIGQGNYEQFFGPGTRLTVL.

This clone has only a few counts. CDR3 sequence reads: CASRAELAGPDTQYF. Here the CDR3 DNA reads TGTGCCAGCAGGGCAGAGCTAGCGGGGCCAGATACGCAGTATTTT. The chain joins TRBV13 to TRBJ2-3, with 9 bases identical to TRBD2. From germline, CDR1 is PRHDT and CDR2 FYEKMQ (reference sequence). Trimming removed 6 bases from V and 4 bases from J; junction bases left unmatched: 8. This CDR3 has 15 residues.

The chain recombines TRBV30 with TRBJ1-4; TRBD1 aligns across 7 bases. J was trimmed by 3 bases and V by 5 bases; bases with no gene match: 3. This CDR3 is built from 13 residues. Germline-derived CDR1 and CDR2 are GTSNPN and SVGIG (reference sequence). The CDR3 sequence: CAWSGGPNEKLFF. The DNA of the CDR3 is TGTGCCTGGTCAGGGGGACCTAATGAAAAACTGTTTTTT.

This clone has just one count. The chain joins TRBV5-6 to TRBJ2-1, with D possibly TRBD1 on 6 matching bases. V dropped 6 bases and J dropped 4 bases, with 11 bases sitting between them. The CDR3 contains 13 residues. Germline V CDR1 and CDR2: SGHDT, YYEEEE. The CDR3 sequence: CASTRTVYNEQFF. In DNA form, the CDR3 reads TGTGCCAGCACCCGGACAGTATACAATGAGCAGTTCTTC. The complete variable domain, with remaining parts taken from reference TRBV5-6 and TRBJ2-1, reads DAGVTQSPTHLIKTRGQQVTLRCSPKSGHDTVSWYQQALGQGPQFIFQYYEEEERQRGNFPDRFSGHQFPNYSSELNVNALLLGDSALYLCASTRTVYNEQFFGPGTRLTVL.

The CDR3 DNA sequence: TGTGCCTGGAGTCAGCCGGGGAATGGCTACACCTTC. Translation: CAWSQPGNGYTF. The rearrangement joins TRBV30 to TRBJ1-2, with D uncertain. Germline CDR1 GTSNPN, CDR2 SVGIG (reference sequence). The CDR3 sequence is 12 residues long. The V end was cut by 2 bases, the J end by 6 bases, with 10 bases between.

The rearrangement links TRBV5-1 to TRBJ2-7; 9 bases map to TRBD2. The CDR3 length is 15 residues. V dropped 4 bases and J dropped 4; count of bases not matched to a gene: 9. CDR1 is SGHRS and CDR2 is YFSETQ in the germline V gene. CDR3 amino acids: CASSPDAGGRYEQYF. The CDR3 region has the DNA TGCGCCAGCAGCCCCGACGCGGGAGGGCGGTACGAGCAGTACTTC. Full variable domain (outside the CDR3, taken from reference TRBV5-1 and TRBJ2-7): KAGVTQTPRYLIKTRGQQVTLSCSPISGHRSVSWYQQTPGQGLQFLFEYFSETQRNKGNFPGRFSGRQFSNSRSEMNVSTLELGDSALYLCASSPDAGGRYEQYFGPGTRLTVT.

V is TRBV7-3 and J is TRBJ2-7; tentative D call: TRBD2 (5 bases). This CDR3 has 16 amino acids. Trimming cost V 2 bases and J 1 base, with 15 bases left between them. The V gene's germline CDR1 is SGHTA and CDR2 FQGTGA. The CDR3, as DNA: TGTGCCAGCAGCTTATCTGGTCGGGGTGCTTCCTACGAGCAGTACTTC. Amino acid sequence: CASSLSGRGASYEQYF.

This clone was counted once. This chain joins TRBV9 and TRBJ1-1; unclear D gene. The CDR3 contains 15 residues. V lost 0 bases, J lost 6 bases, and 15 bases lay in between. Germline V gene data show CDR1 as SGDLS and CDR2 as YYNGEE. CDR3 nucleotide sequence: TGTGCCAGCAGCGTAGGCCTGCCGCGCATCTCTGAAGCTTTCTTT. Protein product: CASSVGLPRISEAFF.

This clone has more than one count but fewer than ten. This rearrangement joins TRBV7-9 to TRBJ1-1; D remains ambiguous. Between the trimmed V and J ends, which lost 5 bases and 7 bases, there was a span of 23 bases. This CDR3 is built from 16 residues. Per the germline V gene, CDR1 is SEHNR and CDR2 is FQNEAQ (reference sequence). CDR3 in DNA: TGTGCCAGCAGCCCCAAGACCACGCAGTTAAGGAGTGAAGCTTTCTTT. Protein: CASSPKTTQLRSEAFF.